The 27 T cell receptor beta chains listed next were all sequenced from one sample in a study of CD8 T cells in Susac syndrome. Random hexamers were used to reverse transcribe 0.5 to 1 ug of RNA. TCRdb redid the calling of the immunoSEQ multiplex PCR reads with MiXCR, one entry per CDR3 protein. The sample has roughly 200,000 distinct CDR3 sequences, about 95% seen once. The sample taken for sequencing was CD4+ T cells from PBMCs. The source of these receptors is a human donor in good health.

J is TRBJ2-6 and V is TRBV2; D gene ambiguous. CDR1 SNHLY and CDR2 FYNNEI come from the germline V gene. The length of the CDR3 is 13 residues. Trimming stripped 6 bases from V and 1 base from J, with 4 bases between. The CDR3 region is CASRVSGANVLTF. The CDR3 nucleotides read TGTGCCAGCAGGGTTTCTGGGGCCAACGTCCTGACTTTC.

The genes are TRBV3-1 and TRBJ2-2; no reliable D call. Germline lookup yields CDR1 LGHDT and CDR2 YNNKEL (reference sequence). This CDR3 is 13 amino acids long. V was trimmed by 1 base and J by 8 bases, leaving 8 bases between them. CDR3 DNA sequence: TGTGCCAGCAGCCAAGGACCCCTTGGGGAGCTGTTTTTT. Its translation is CASSQGPLGELFF.

This chain joins TRBV20-1 and TRBJ2-5; the D is unclear. With 5 bases removed from V and 6 bases from J, the gap between germline ends came to 16 bases. Germline CDR1 reads DFQATT; CDR2 reads SNEGSKA (reference sequence). The CDR3 spans 13 residues. CDR3 loop: CSAPDPAGQTQYF. The CDR3, as DNA: TGCAGTGCTCCAGATCCAGCCGGTCAGACCCAGTACTTC.

The chain recombines TRBV5-4 with TRBJ2-5; no clear D. The CDR3 runs to 15 residues. Germline loops: CDR1 SGHNT, CDR2 YYREEE (reference sequence). The germline V and J ends were trimmed by 5 bases and 1 base, with 15 bases remaining between them. The CDR3 bases are TGTGCCAGCAGTTTAGGTTTCGGAACCCAAGAGACCCAGTACTTC. Its translation: CASSLGFGTQETQYF.

The genes are TRBV20-1 and TRBJ2-1; 8 bases align to TRBD2. The CDR3 is made up of 15 amino acids. CDR1 and CDR2 from the germline V gene are DFQATT and SNEGSKA (reference sequence). V lost 6 bases and J lost 5; bases outside the gene matches: 12. The CDR3 coding sequence is TGCAGTGCCCAAGCCGGGACTAGGCCCAACAATGAGCAGTTCTTC. This translates into CSAQAGTRPNNEQFF.

The gene calls are TRBV7-2 and TRBJ2-5, with D hard to call. This CDR3 is 14 amino acids long. Germline V gives CDR1 SGHTA, CDR2 FQGNSA. Trimming removed 1 base at V and 5 bases at J, with 11 bases between. Here the CDR3 reads CASSLGLGTETQYF. CDR3 sequence (DNA): TGTGCCAGCAGCTTAGGGCTGGGTACGGAGACCCAGTACTTC.

The chain links TRBV2 to TRBJ2-2; D might be TRBD1 (6 bases). The V gene lost 3 bases and the J gene lost 5 bases, with 7 bases spanning the gap. This CDR3 is built from 13 residues. CDR1 and CDR2 from the germline V gene are SNHLY and FYNNEI. As DNA, the CDR3 is TGTGCCAGCAGTGATAGGGGGACCGGGGAGCTGTTTTTT. Translation: CASSDRGTGELFF.

V usage is TRBV29-1 and J usage is TRBJ2-2; no clear D gene. Per germline, CDR1 SQVTM and CDR2 ANQGSEA. Trimming took off 3 bases at V and 0 bases at J, with 14 bases between the two ends. The CDR3 extends over 16 amino acids. The CDR3 loop is CSVDLGLTTNTGELFF. In DNA, the CDR3 is TGCAGCGTTGACCTAGGCCTAACTACGAACACCGGGGAGCTGTTTTTT.

The CDR3 spells CASSPRQGDSYEQYF. As DNA, the CDR3 is TGTGCCAGCAGCCCCCGACAGGGGGACTCCTACGAGCAGTACTTC. The chain is built from TRBV7-6 and TRBJ2-7, with 9 nucleotides matching TRBD1. The CDR3 is 15 residues long. J was trimmed by 0 bases and V by 5 bases; bases with no gene match: 5. Germline V CDR1 and CDR2: SGHVS, FNYEAQ.

The chain recombines TRBV29-1 with TRBJ2-1, with D perhaps TRBD1 (6 bases). Between the trimmed V and J ends, which lost 3 bases and 10 bases, there was a span of 13 bases. The CDR3 extends over 12 amino acids. Per germline, CDR1 SQVTM and CDR2 ANQGSEA. DNA for the CDR3: TGCAGCGTTGACCTTCAGGGGTGGGAGCAGTTCTTC. This translates into CSVDLQGWEQFF.

This clonotype was seen a few times. The V gene is TRBV20-1, the J gene TRBJ2-5, with D tentatively TRBD2 (7 bases). CDR3 size: 12 residues. Germline CDR1 DFQATT, CDR2 SNEGSKA (reference sequence). V was shortened by 5 bases and J by 4 bases, with 11 bases between the two germline ends. In nucleotides, the CDR3 is TGCAGTGCTCAGGGAGGGGGAGAGACCCAGTACTTC. Protein sequence: CSAQGGGETQYF.

The rearrangement links TRBV11-2 to TRBJ2-7; D not resolved. The CDR3 loop spans 15 amino acids. V shed 5 bases and J shed 3 bases, with 17 bases lying between them. Germline CDR1 is SGHAT and CDR2 is FQNNGV. CDR3 loop: CASSLHLDTYYEQYF. CDR3 nucleotide sequence: TGTGCCAGCAGCCTACACCTCGACACCTACTACGAGCAGTACTTC.

V and J are TRBV28 and TRBJ2-5; no definite D call. Trimming cost V 3 bases and J 4 bases, with 9 bases left between them. The CDR3 runs to 13 residues. Germline CDR1 reads MDHEN; CDR2 reads SYDVKM. CDR3 loop: CASSLGGRETQYF. The CDR3 bases are TGTGCCAGCAGTTTGGGCGGTCGAGAGACCCAGTACTTC. Complete variable domain (other parts from reference TRBV28 and TRBJ2-5): DVKVTQSSRYLVKRTGEKVFLECVQDMDHENMFWYRQDPGLGLRLIYFSYDVKMKEKGDIPEGYSVSREKKERFSLILESASTNQTSMYLCASSLGGRETQYFGPGTRLLVL.

The chain has TRBV27 and TRBJ2-5, with D unresolved. The CDR3 sequence is 14 residues long. In germline, CDR1 is MNHEY, CDR2 SMNVEV (reference sequence). Trimming shortened V by 5 bases and J by 4 bases, and 14 bases separated the two germline ends. CDR3 amino acids: CASSTRSLGETQYF. CDR3 bases: TGTGCCAGCAGTACGAGGAGCCTTGGAGAGACCCAGTACTTC.

The V call is TRBV30, the J call TRBJ2-4, with D maybe TRBD1 (6 bases). The CDR3 runs to 13 residues. The V gene lost 3 bases and the J gene lost 7 bases, with 13 bases spanning the gap. Germline V gives CDR1 GTSNPN, CDR2 SVGIG (reference sequence). DNA for the CDR3: TGTGCCTGGAGGCAGGGGAGCGTGAACATTCAGTACTTC. It translates to CAWRQGSVNIQYF. The full variable domain, in which reference TRBV30 and TRBJ2-4 provide the parts outside the CDR3, is SQTIHQWPATLVQPVGSPLSLECTVEGTSNPNLYWYRQAAGRGLQLLFYSVGIGQISSEVPQNLSASRPQDRQFILSSKKLLLSDSGFYLCAWRQGSVNIQYFGAGTRLSVL.

The chain carries TRBV29-1 and TRBJ1-4; 9 bases line up with TRBD1. J was trimmed by 7 bases and V by 6 bases; bases with no gene match: 12. Germline CDR1 reads SQVTM; CDR2 reads ANQGSEA. CDR3 size: 15 residues. This chain's CDR3 is CSVQTGQGGGEKLFF. DNA of the CDR3: TGCAGCGTCCAGACGGGACAGGGTGGCGGTGAAAAACTGTTTTTT. Based on the CDR3 plus reference TRBV29-1 and TRBJ1-4, the full variable domain is SAVISQKPSRDICQRGTSLTIQCQVDSQVTMMFWYRQQPGQSLTLIATANQGSEATYESGFVIDKFPISRPNLTFSTLTVSNMSPEDSSIYLCSVQTGQGGGEKLFFGSGTQLSVL.

The sample holds one count of this clonotype. The chain employs TRBV29-1 and TRBJ2-7; 11 nucleotides agree with TRBD2. The CDR3 has 17 amino acids. The V segment lost 4 bases and the J segment 5 bases; nucleotides outside the gene matches: 16. Germline CDR1 and CDR2: SQVTM and ANQGSEA. The CDR3 spells CSVAIKGRSSGRNEQYF. CDR3 sequence (DNA): TGCAGCGTTGCTATTAAGGGAAGGTCTAGCGGGAGGAACGAGCAGTACTTC.

V is TRBV5-1 and J is TRBJ2-5; D unresolved. The length of the CDR3 is 13 residues. Looked up from germline, CDR1 is SGHRS and CDR2 is YFSETQ. Trimming removed 4 bases from V and 4 bases from J, with 11 bases in between. CDR3 region: CASSRSQRETQYF. CDR3 nucleotide sequence: TGCGCCAGCAGCCGATCTCAACGAGAGACCCAGTACTTC.

CDR3 region: CSVTENYGYTF. CDR3 coding DNA: TGCAGCGTTACAGAAAACTATGGCTACACCTTC. The rearrangement joins TRBV29-1 to TRBJ1-2; D is ambiguous. CDR1 is SQVTM, CDR2 ANQGSEA, per germline. The CDR3 runs to 11 residues. V was cut by 5 bases and J by 2 bases, with 6 bases left in between.

V gene TRBV29-1 combines with J gene TRBJ2-5, with 9 positions matching TRBD1. The CDR3 covers 12 residues. From germline, CDR1 is SQVTM and CDR2 ANQGSEA. Trimming at V came to 7 bases and at J to 5 bases, leaving 5 bases not matched to a gene. The CDR3 reads CSGWTGVETQYF. In DNA form, the CDR3 reads TGCAGCGGATGGACAGGGGTGGAGACCCAGTACTTC.

The chain is built from TRBV24-1 and TRBJ2-7; D remains unclear. CDR1 KGHDR and CDR2 SFDVKD come from the germline V gene. Between the trimmed V and J ends, which lost 3 bases and 0 bases, there was a span of 5 bases. The CDR3 length is 13 residues. CDR3 in amino acids: CATSDGGSYEQYF. The CDR3 DNA follows: TGTGCCACCAGTGATGGCGGCTCCTACGAGCAGTACTTC.

The chain recombines TRBV20-1 with TRBJ1-1; D not resolved. The V gene lost 0 bases and the J gene lost 9 bases, with 8 bases spanning the gap. Germline values: CDR1 DFQATT, CDR2 SNEGSKA (reference sequence). The CDR3 is 11 residues long. The CDR3 is CSARDPNKAFF. CDR3 in DNA: TGCAGTGCTAGAGATCCAAATAAAGCTTTCTTT.

The chain joins TRBV14 to TRBJ2-3; 8 bases align to TRBD1. Germline V gives CDR1 SGHDN, CDR2 FVKESK. Trimming cost V 4 bases and J 5 bases; bases outside gene matches: 5. The CDR3 consists of 14 residues. Here the CDR3 DNA reads TGTGCCAGCAGCCTGACAGGGGTTCGAGATACGCAGTATTTT. Translating it yields CASSLTGVRDTQYF.

The chain couples TRBV12-3 or TRBV12-4 to TRBJ2-7; TRBD1 matches 8 bases. The CDR3 is 15 residues long. V dropped 5 bases and J dropped 4; count of bases not matched to a gene: 10. The CDR3 spells CASSLGQGEWYEQYF. The CDR3 nucleotides read TGTGCCAGCAGTCTCGGACAGGGCGAATGGTACGAGCAGTACTTC.

The chain couples TRBV30 to TRBJ1-1; 8 nucleotides align to TRBD1. The germline V gene encodes CDR1 GTSNPN and CDR2 SVGIG (reference sequence). V lost 5 bases to trimming and J lost 1 base; unmatched junction nucleotides: 3. This CDR3 comprises 13 residues. CDR3 amino acids: CAWAGTGNTEAFF. The DNA for the CDR3 is TGTGCCTGGGCCGGGACAGGGAACACTGAAGCTTTCTTT.

This chain joins TRBV20-1 and TRBJ2-1, with D unclear. This CDR3 region has 13 residues. Germline V CDR1 and CDR2: DFQATT, SNEGSKA (reference sequence). Trimming took 3 bases from V and 2 from J, leaving 8 bases between them. In nucleotides, the CDR3 is TGCAGTGCTAGGGGATCTCCCTACAATGAGCAGTTCTTC. Encoded protein: CSARGSPYNEQFF.

CDR3 residues: CSVDKGTDTQYF. DNA for the CDR3: TGCAGCGTTGACAAGGGAACAGATACGCAGTATTTT. The chain recombines TRBV29-1 with TRBJ2-3, with D unresolved. This CDR3 comprises 12 residues. Germline loops: CDR1 SQVTM, CDR2 ANQGSEA. The germline V and J ends were trimmed by 3 bases and 3 bases, with 7 bases remaining between them.